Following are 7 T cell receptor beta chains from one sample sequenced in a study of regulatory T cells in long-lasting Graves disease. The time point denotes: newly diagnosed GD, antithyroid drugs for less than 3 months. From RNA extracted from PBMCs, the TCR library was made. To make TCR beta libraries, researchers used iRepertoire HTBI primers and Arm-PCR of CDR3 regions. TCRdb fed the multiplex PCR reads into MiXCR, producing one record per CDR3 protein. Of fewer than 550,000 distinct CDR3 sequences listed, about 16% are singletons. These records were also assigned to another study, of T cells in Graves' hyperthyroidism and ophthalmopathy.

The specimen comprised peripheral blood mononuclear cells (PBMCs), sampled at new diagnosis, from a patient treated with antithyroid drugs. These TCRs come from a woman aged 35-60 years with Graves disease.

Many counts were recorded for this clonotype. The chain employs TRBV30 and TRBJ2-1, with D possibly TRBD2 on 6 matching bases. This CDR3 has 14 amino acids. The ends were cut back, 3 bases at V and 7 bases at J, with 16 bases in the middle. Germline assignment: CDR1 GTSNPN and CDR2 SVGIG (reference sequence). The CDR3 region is CAWRAFGGRNEQFF. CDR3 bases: TGTGCCTGGAGGGCTTTCGGAGGGCGGAATGAGCAGTTCTTC.

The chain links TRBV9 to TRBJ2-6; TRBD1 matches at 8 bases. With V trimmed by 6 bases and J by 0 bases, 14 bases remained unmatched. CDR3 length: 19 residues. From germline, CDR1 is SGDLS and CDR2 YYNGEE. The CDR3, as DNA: TGTGCCAGCACCCCCGGGACAGGTGATTTTGTCTCTGGGGCCAACGTCCTGACTTTC. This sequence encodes CASTPGTGDFVSGANVLTF.

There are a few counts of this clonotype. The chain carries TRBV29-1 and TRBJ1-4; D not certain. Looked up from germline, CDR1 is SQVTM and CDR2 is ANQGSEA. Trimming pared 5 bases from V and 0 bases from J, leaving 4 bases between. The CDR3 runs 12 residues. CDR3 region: CSVRATNEKLFF. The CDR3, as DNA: TGCAGCGTTAGGGCAACTAATGAAAAACTGTTTTTT.

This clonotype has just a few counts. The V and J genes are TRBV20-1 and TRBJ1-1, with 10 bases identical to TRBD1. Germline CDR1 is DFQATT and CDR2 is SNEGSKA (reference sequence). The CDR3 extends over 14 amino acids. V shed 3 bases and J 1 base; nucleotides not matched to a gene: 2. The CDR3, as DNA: TGCAGTGCTAGGGACAGGGGGACGAACACTGAAGCTTTCTTT. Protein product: CSARDRGTNTEAFF.

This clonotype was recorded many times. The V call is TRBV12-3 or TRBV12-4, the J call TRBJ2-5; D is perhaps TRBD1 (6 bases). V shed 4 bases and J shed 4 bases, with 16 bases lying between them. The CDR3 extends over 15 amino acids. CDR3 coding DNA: TGTGCCAGCAGTTCCTCGACAGCCAGGGGAGAGACCCAGTACTTC. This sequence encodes CASSSSTARGETQYF.

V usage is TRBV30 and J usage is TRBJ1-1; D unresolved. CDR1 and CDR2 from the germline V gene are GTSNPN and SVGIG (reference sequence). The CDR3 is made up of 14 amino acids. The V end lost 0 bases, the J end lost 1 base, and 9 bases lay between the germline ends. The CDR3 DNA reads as TGTGCCTGGAGTGTACAGCCGGGGAACACTGAAGCTTTCTTT. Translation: CAWSVQPGNTEAFF.

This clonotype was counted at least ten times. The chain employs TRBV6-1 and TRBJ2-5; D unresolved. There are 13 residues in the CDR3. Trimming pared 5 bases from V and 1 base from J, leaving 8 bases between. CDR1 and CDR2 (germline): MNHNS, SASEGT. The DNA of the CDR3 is TGTGCCAGCAGTAGCAGCGTCCAAGAGACCCAGTACTTC. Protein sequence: CASSSSVQETQYF.